The entry that follows covers one T cell receptor (beta chain) sequence. This receptor's antigen is unknown. The record has no base qualities; no much larger clone is one base away. These data originate in a study of blood T cell repertoires in COVID-19 (dated by TCRdb to the early 2020s). Some background on the complete study: Collaborator samples came from the United States, Italy and Spain and covered acute and convalescent phases of COVID-19. The prospective study material was composed of cDNA or gDNA derived from T cells, B-cell-depleted T cells, or PBMCs. Samples came from the ongoing ImmuneRACE study (first 160 participants) plus 1,254 subjects from 6 global collaborators. Subjects who had been exposed to COVID-19, were actively infected with it, or had recovered from it provided the deeply sampled blood TCRbeta repertoires that made up the dataset. The sample metadata nearly always contained a de-identified subject ID, COVID-19 status, age in years and sex. A freely available public database, intended as a resource for researchers studying the immune response to SARS-CoV-2, is where the repertoires were released. Where available, HLA class I and class II types were obtained from metadata supplied by the sample provider rather than from assay-based typing. What the study reported, not specific to this receptor: The quantity of clinical and demographic metadata differed by source and by participant and was supplied without curation.

TCRbeta CDR3 regions were amplified from genomic DNA by means of the immunoSEQ Assay, a bias-controlled multiplex PCR. The source study handled its data this way. The number of nucleated cells in each sample was estimated by amplification of reference gene primers within the assay. To quantify the absolute abundance of each unique TCRbeta CDR3 rearrangement, sequence reads were collapsed and filtered. For each sample, productive Simpson clonality was calculated as the square root of Simpson's diversity index across productive rearrangements. In its TCRdb copy, this immuneACCESS table keeps in-frame sequences only and misses some clones. Where compared with another copy, unresolved V genes explain less than half of these, and the others have no known cause. For V, J and clone size, that table is used; D and trimming come from the DNA. The sample data list 66,000 or so clones, and about four fifths of these were observed just once. The ten biggest clones cover more than 9.5% of the sample.

Collaborating institutions collected whole blood in K2EDTA tubes following their own protocols. Collaborator samples were shipped for TCRbeta analysis as frozen whole blood, isolated PBMCs, or DNA extracted from either sample type. The germline V gene gives CDR1 as MDHEN and CDR2 as SYDVKM. CDR3 length: 15 amino acids, cysteine to phenylalanine. Here the CDR3 DNA is all that survives: 45 bases in frame from base 1. Clipping removes 4 bases from V and 6 bases from J, with 6 as the unmatched junction base count. The sequence is built from TRBV28 and TRBJ1-4, and 9 junction bases match TRBD1. This receptor was obtained from a human donor in a cohort sampled during active COVID-19. The sequenced sample consisted of peripheral blood. The base sequence is TGTGCCAGCAGTTCGGGACAGGGAGGGGATGAAAAACTGTTTTTT. It translates to CASSSGQGGDEKLFF.